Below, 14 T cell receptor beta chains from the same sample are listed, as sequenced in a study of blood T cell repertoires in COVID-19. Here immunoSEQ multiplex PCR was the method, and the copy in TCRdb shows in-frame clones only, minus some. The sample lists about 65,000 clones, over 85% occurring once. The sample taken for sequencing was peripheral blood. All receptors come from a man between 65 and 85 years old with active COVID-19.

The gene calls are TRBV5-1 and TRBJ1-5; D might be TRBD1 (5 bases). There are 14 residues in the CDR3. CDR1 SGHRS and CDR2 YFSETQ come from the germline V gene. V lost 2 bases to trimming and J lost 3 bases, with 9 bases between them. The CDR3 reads CASSFGGYNQPQHF. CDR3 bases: TGCGCCAGCAGCTTTGGGGGGTACAATCAGCCCCAGCATTTT.

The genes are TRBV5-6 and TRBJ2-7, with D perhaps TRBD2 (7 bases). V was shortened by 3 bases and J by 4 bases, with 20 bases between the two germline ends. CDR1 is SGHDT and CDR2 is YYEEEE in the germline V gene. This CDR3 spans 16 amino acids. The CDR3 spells CASSSPVGGQWYEQYF. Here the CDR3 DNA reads TGTGCCAGCAGCTCTCCGGTGGGGGGGCAGTGGTACGAGCAGTACTTC.

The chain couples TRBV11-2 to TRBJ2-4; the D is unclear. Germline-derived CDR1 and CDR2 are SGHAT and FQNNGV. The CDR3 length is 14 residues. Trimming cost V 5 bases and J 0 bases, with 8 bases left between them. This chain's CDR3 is CASSVVLAKNIQYF. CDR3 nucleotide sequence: TGTGCCAGCAGCGTTGTACTAGCCAAAAACATTCAGTACTTC.

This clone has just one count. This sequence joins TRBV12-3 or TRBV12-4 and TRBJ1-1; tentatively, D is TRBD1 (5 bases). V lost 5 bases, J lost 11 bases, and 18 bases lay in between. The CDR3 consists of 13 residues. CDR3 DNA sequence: TGTGCCAGCAGTCCCTCAGGGCGCGCTTTGGCTTTCTTT. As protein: CASSPSGRALAFF.

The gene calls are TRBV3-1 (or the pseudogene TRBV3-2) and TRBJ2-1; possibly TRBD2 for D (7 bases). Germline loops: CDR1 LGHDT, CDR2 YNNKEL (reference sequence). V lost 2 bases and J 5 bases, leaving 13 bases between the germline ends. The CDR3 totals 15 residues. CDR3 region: CASSQLRGANNEQFF. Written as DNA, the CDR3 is TGTGCCAGCAGCCAACTACGGGGGGCTAACAATGAGCAGTTCTTC.

CDR3 in amino acids: CASSLGDRAYEQYV. The CDR3 bases are TGCGCCAGCAGCTTGGGTGACAGAGCCTACGAGCAGTACGTC. V usage is TRBV5-1 and J usage is TRBJ2-7, with D possibly matching TRBD1 (5 bases). V gave up 0 bases and J gave up 2 bases, with 9 bases separating them. Per the germline V gene, CDR1 is SGHRS and CDR2 is YFSETQ. The CDR3 extends over 14 amino acids.

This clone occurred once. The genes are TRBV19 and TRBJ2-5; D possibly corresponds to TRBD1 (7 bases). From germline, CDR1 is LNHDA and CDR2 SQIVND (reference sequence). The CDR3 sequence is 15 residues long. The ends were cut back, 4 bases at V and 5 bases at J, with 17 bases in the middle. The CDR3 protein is CASSTQGGTTETQYF. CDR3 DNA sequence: TGTGCCAGTAGTACCCAGGGGGGTACTACGGAGACCCAGTACTTC.

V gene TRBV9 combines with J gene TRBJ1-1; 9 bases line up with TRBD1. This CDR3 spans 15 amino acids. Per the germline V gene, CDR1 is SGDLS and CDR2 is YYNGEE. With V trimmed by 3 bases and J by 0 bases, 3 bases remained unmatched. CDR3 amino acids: CASSGGQGLNTEAFF. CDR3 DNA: TGTGCCAGCAGCGGGGGACAGGGCCTGAACACTGAAGCTTTCTTT.

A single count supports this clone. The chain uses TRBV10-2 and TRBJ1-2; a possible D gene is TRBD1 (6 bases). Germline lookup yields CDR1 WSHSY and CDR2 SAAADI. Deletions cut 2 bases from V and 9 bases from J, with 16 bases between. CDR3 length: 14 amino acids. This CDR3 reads CASSEGQWGFRYTF. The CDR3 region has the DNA TGCGCCAGCAGTGAGGGACAGTGGGGATTTCGCTACACCTTC.

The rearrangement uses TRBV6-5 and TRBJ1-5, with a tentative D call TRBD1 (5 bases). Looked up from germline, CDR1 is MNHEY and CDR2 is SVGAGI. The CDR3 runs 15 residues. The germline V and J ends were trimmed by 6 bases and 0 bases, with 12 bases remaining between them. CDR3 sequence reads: CASSLAGNSNQPQHF. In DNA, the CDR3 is TGTGCCAGCAGCCTGGCAGGGAATAGCAATCAGCCCCAGCATTTT.

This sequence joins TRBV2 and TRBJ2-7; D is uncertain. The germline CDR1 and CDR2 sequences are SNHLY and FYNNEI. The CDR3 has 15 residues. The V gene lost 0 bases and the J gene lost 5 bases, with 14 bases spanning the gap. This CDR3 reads CASSEALGGLNEQYV. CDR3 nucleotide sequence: TGTGCCAGCAGTGAAGCGCTTGGCGGATTGAACGAGCAGTACGTC.

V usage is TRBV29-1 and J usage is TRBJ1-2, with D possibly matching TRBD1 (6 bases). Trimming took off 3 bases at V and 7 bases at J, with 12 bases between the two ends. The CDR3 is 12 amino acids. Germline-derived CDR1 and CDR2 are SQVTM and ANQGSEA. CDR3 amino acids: CSVELGASGYTF. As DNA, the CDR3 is TGCAGCGTTGAGTTGGGGGCAAGTGGCTACACCTTC.

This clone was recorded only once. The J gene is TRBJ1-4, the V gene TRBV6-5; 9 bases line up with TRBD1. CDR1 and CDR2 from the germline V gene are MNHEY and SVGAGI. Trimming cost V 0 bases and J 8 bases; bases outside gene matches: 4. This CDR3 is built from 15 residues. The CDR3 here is CASSYSNRGQEKLFF. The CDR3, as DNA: TGTGCCAGCAGTTACTCGAACAGGGGGCAAGAAAAACTGTTTTTT.

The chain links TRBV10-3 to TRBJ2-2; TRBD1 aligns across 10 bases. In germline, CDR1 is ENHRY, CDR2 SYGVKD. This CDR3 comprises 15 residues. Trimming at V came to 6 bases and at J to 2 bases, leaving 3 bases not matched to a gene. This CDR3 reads CAIRTGGVNTGELFF. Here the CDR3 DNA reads TGTGCCATCAGGACAGGGGGCGTAAACACCGGGGAGCTGTTTTTT.